This entry describes one T cell receptor (beta chain). The sample originates from a study of blood T cell repertoires in COVID-19. About the research overall: Samples taken during acute and convalescent COVID-19 were collected in the United States, Italy and Spain. T cells, B-cell-depleted T cells, or PBMCs supplied cDNA or gDNA.

Per the original methods: Amplification of reference gene primers was used by the study to estimate nucleated cell counts. Repertoires were generated with immunoSEQ multiplex PCR, while TCRdb's copy carries only in-frame clones and drops some. The V and J calls and clone size were taken over from that table, and D and trimming were inferred from the DNA. The sample includes 310,000 or so clones, 89% of them seen just once. Germline-derived CDR1 and CDR2 are GTSNPN and SVGIG (reference sequence). This CDR3 has 15 residues. V gave up 5 bases and J gave up 9 bases; unmatched junction bases: 15. The TCR originated in a young man who had recovered from COVID-19. The sequenced sample was peripheral blood. The genes are TRBV30 and TRBJ2-1; 8 bases line up with TRBD2. The DNA of the CDR3 is TGTGCCTGGGGACCTATAGCGGGAATAGTCGGTGAGCAGTTCTTC. This sequence encodes CAWGPIAGIVGEQFF.